Described below is a single T cell receptor (beta chain) sequence and its context. This clonotype was counted between two and nine times. This clone's antigen is unknown. Per-base qualities were not stored, and no clone one base away is much larger. This entry belongs to a study of molecular identifiers for immune sequencing clone quantification (dated by TCRdb to between 2017 and 2018). Regarding the study in general: For a replicate experiment, the RNA from either roughly 18,000 or 92,000 naive CD8 T cells was divided into five aliquots, and four of those aliquots went on to sequencing. This methods study benchmarked molecular-identifier clustering-based TCR repertoire sequencing (MIDCIRS) and TCR RNA copy counting, using CD8 T cells to do so. Results the study describes overall, beyond this receptor: When barcode sub-clustering was omitted, TCR diversity was inflated by chimeric consensus sequences, with chimeras reaching as high as 47%. Clones above 20 RNA copies held over 99% of molecules in CMV-specific effector cells but under 1% in naive cells. Modeling estimated 2.5 to 3 recovered TCR RNA copies per cell, compared with about 9.8 by digital PCR, which implies around 33% capture efficiency. Spiked-in Jurkat TCR RNA equivalent to a single cell was reported to be detectable even among 800,000 to 1,000,000 naive CD8 T cells. The naive libraries included spiked-in Jurkat TCR RNA (approximately 11 copies' worth), and this RNA is not part of the donor repertoire. The sizes of highly expanded clones could end up underestimated when identical TCR molecules share a barcode.

V is cut by 4 bases and J by 0 bases, and the space between the germline ends is 10 bases. The CDR3, from cysteine to phenylalanine, totals 14 residues. Just the 42-base CDR3 DNA is kept, in frame starting at base 1. CDR1 and CDR2 (SEHNR, FQNEAQ) derive from the germline V gene (reference sequence). Libraries were constructed by PCR. The instrument was a NextSeq 500. Preparation of bulk TCR libraries followed a previously described approach, with the TCR primers listed in Table S5. Total RNA was purified with the Qiagen AllPrep DNA/RNA kit. Before any analysis, reads coming from multiple sequencing runs of the same library were combined into one pool. Per the authors' processing: Reads were retained only if an exact TCR constant sequence was present, and the retained reads were trimmed to 150 nt and grouped according to their 12-nt molecular barcodes. Reads inside each barcode group were sub-clustered using a 15% Levenshtein threshold, and a quality-weighted consensus sequence was constructed for each RNA molecule. Non-functional sequences were excluded, and lower-count sequences lying one edit away from another sequence were also excluded. Barcode sub-clusters with fewer than 20% of the maximum read count were removed, based on fitting two negative binomial distributions. Using fastp trimming at Q25 and MiXCR clonotype assembly, TCRdb reanalyzed the public sequencing data and kept in-frame beta chains. Merged by CDR3 protein, the rows form single entries marked with the most common genes and DNA. The V and J calls shown here were made by TCRdb, not taken from the authors' results. Here the sample has around 470,000 distinct CDR3 sequences; around 25% occur a single time. The ten biggest clones cover over 0.6% of the sample.

Libraries of naive CD8 T cells were built from around 20,000 to 1,000,000 sorted cells, with 10%, 30% or 50% of the purified RNA used. Naive CD8 T cells were FACS-sorted as CD8+CD4-CCR7+CD45RA+ on a BD FACSAria II into RLT Plus buffer. To test detection sensitivity, Jurkat RNA equal to around nine TCR copies was added to samples of about 19,000-1,100,000 naive CD8 T cells. Enrichment of CD8 T cells was done with RosetteSep CD8+ T Cell Enrichment Cocktail plus Ficoll-Paque, and ACK red cell lysis came afterward. This clonotype originated in a human donor in good health. Some libraries in this study had Jurkat cell RNA spiked in. Recombination joined TRBV7-9 with TRBJ2-7; the D gene is unclear. What was sequenced was naive CD8+ T cells from blood, with Jurkat cell RNA spiked in. The label giving this sample's cell subset or site can be read as: FACS-sorted CD8+CD4-CCR7+CD45RA+ naive T cells. The CDR3 loop reads CASSSQRASYEQYF. Here is the DNA: TGTGCCAGCAGCTCCCAGAGAGCCTCCTACGAGCAGTACTTC.